A single TCR beta chain is shown here with its context. Its antigen remains unidentified. Sequencing was performed with immunoSEQ multiplex PCR; in TCRdb, only in-frame clones are kept and a portion is missing. The sample includes tens of thousands of clones, roughly 86% seen only once; the top ten take more than 5%. These data come from a study of a mutant IDH1 vaccine in newly diagnosed glioma. Overall study: The patients were given eight vaccinations, one each in weeks 1, 3, 5, 7, 11, 15, 19 and 23. Patients received vaccination from 4-6 weeks after radiotherapy alone, or with temozolomide cycles. Patients' prior therapy spanned radiotherapy, temozolomide, or both; most underwent both.

CDR1 is ENHRY, CDR2 SYGVKD, per germline. V lost 10 bases, J lost 4 bases, and 7 bases lay in between. This CDR3 spans 10 amino acids. The time point here: week 11, during vaccination. Doses consisted of 300 ug of mutant IDH1 20-mer peptide each, paired with topical imiquimod. Donors harbored newly found WHO grade 3 or 4 IDH1-mutant, ATRX-lost astrocytomas. Sequenced here: PBMCs, sampled from a glioma patient whose treatment included an IDH1 peptide vaccine. The sequence came from a woman in her thirties or forties with glioma. The chain couples TRBV10-3 to TRBJ1-2; D unresolved. The CDR3, as DNA: TGTGCCACGTCTAGCTATGGCTACACCTTC. Protein product: CATSSYGYTF.